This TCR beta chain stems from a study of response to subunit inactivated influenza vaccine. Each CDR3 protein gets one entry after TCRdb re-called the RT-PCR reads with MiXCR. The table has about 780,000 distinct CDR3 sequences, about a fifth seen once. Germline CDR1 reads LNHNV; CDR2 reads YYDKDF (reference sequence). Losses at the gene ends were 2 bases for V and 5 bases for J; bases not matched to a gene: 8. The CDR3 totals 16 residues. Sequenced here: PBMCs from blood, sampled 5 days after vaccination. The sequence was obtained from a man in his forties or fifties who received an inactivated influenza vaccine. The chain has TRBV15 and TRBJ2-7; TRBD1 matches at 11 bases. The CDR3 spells CATSRQKGQGANEQYF. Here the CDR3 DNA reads TGTGCCACCAGCAGACAAAAAGGACAGGGGGCAAACGAGCAGTACTTC.